Listed below are T cell receptor beta chains from one sample, sequenced in a study of blood T cell repertoires in COVID-19. TCRdb keeps only in-frame clones here, not all; method: immunoSEQ multiplex PCR. Seen here are roughly 50,000 clones, approximately 88% observed once, and the top ten hold 50% to 75%. Sequencing input: peripheral blood. Receptors originate from a man in his 70s with acute or convalescent COVID-19. Both conserved end residues are part of each CDR3. D genes are given only for firm matches.

D gene,V gene,J gene,CDR3 protein,CDR3 DNA
-,TRBV6-5,TRBJ1-2,CASSYSRDGYTF,TGTGCCAGCAGTTACTCCAGGGATGGCTACACCTTC
-,TRBV6-5,TRBJ1-5,CASSYNGPQHF,TGTGCCAGCAGTTACAACGGGCCCCAGCATTTT
TRBD1,TRBV5-1,TRBJ2-7,CASSLGTGGEQYF,TGCGCCAGCAGCTTGGGGACAGGTGGAGAGCAGTACTTC
TRBD1,TRBV2,TRBJ1-5,CASSERTGRNQPQHF,TGTGCCAGCAGTGAAAGGACAGGGAGGAATCAGCCCCAGCATTTT
-,TRBV6-2/TRBV6-3,TRBJ2-3,CASSYKSEGVDTQYF,TGTGCCAGCAGTTACAAGTCGGAAGGGGTAGATACGCAGTATTTT
-,TRBV29-1,TRBJ1-2,CSVVGQLPNYGYTF,TGCAGCGTTGTTGGACAGCTTCCTAACTATGGCTACACCTTC
TRBD1,TRBV14,TRBJ1-6,CASSQQGGYSPLHF,TGTGCCAGCAGCCAACAGGGGGGATATTCACCCCTCCACTTT
TRBD2,TRBV28,TRBJ2-5,CASSLTGGPKTQYF,TGTGCCAGCAGTTTGACGGGAGGGCCGAAGACCCAGTACTTC
TRBD2,TRBV19,TRBJ2-3,CASSSRGSGRADTQYF,TGTGCCAGTAGTTCCCGGGGTAGCGGGAGAGCAGATACGCAGTATTTT
-,TRBV2,TRBJ1-1,CTSSDVARTEAFF,TGTACCAGCAGTGATGTGGCCAGAACTGAAGCTTTCTTT
-,TRBV30,TRBJ1-1,CAWSNQGPGWGMNTEAFF,TGTGCCTGGAGCAACCAGGGGCCGGGGTGGGGTATGAACACTGAAGCTTTCTTT